The 19 T cell receptor beta chains below were found in one sample sequenced in a study of cytomegalovirus exposure and HLA in healthy donors (dated by TCRdb to the late 2010s). Libraries were constructed by the immunoSEQ multiplex PCR assay. The multiplex PCR relied on a mix of 60 forward primers for TCR Vbeta segments and 13 reverse primers for TCR Jbeta segments. In its TCRdb copy, this immuneACCESS table keeps in-frame sequences only and misses some clones. Where compared with another copy, unresolved V genes explain less than half of these, and the others have no known cause. This sample holds about 120,000 clones; about 78% were observed only once. The ten largest make up about 7.9% of the sample. Sequencing input: PBMCs. These receptors originate from a woman between 40 and 50 years old in good health and CMV-seropositive.

The gene calls are TRBV7-9 and TRBJ2-3, with 9 positions matching TRBD1. Losses at the gene ends were 4 bases for V and 6 bases for J; bases not matched to a gene: 5. Germline V CDR1 and CDR2: SEHNR, FQNEAQ (reference sequence). This CDR3 comprises 14 residues. The CDR3 sequence: CASSSGQGLDTQYF. The CDR3 DNA reads TGTGCCAGCAGCTCAGGACAGGGGTTGGATACGCAGTATTTT.

This clone was seen a handful of times. This chain links TRBV4-3 with TRBJ1-6; 10 nucleotides align to TRBD1. V trimming: 4 bases; J trimming: 0 bases; junction bases outside the gene matches: 6. The germline CDR1 and CDR2 sequences are LGHNA and YSLEER. The CDR3 consists of 18 residues. The CDR3 DNA follows: TGCGCCAGCAGCCGGGACAGGGGAGGAAGCTCCTATAATTCACCCCTCCACTTT. Translating it yields CASSRDRGGSSYNSPLHF.

The rearrangement joins TRBV7-2 to TRBJ2-2; D is undetermined. Trimming cost V 1 base and J 1 base, with 4 bases left between them. Germline V gene data show CDR1 as SGHTA and CDR2 as FQGNSA. This CDR3 comprises 14 residues. The CDR3 nucleotides are TGTGCCAGCAGCTTAGACTGGAACACCGGGGAGCTGTTTTTT. Its protein product is CASSLDWNTGELFF.

This clone was counted only a few times. The chain recombines TRBV10-3 with TRBJ1-2; 8 bases align to TRBD1. After removal of 2 bases from V and 4 bases from J, the junction contained 3 bases not matched to a gene. CDR3 length: 14 amino acids. The germline CDR1 and CDR2 sequences are ENHRY and SYGVKD. CDR3 region: CAISERDRGYGYTF. The CDR3 region has the DNA TGTGCCATCAGTGAGCGCGACAGGGGCTATGGCTACACCTTC.

CDR3 coding DNA: TGTGCCAGCAGCGCCCAGGGGGAGAGAGACGAGCAGTACTTC. The encoded protein is CASSAQGERDEQYF. This chain links TRBV9 with TRBJ2-7; 7 bases agree with TRBD1. V gave up 3 bases and J gave up 5 bases; unmatched junction bases: 8. Looked up from germline, CDR1 is SGDLS and CDR2 is YYNGEE. This CDR3 has 14 residues.

This clone came up once. This chain links TRBV7-2 with TRBJ2-3; no definite D call. CDR3 length: 12 residues. V was clipped by 7 bases and J by 6 bases, with 11 bases between them. Germline CDR1 reads SGHTA; CDR2 reads FQGNSA. The CDR3, as DNA: TGTGCCAGCACCCTTTCCCTCGATACGCAGTATTTT. This encodes CASTLSLDTQYF.

J is TRBJ1-2 and V is TRBV4-1; D is uncertain. V was trimmed by 5 bases and J by 5 bases, leaving 18 bases between them. The V gene's germline CDR1 is MGHRA and CDR2 YSYEKL. The CDR3 covers 15 residues. CDR3: CASSERGIGRYGYTF. The CDR3 nucleotides read TGCGCCAGCAGCGAGCGTGGGATCGGGAGGTATGGCTACACCTTC.

This chain uses TRBV9 with TRBJ1-5; 7 positions agree with TRBD1. There are 15 residues in the CDR3. V dropped 0 bases and J dropped 6; count of bases not matched to a gene: 6. Germline V lookup: CDR1 SGDLS, CDR2 YYNGEE. This chain's CDR3 is CASSVGTGGGQPQHF. The CDR3, as DNA: TGTGCCAGCAGCGTAGGGACAGGTGGAGGTCAGCCCCAGCATTTT.

This chain uses TRBV7-2 with TRBJ1-5; TRBD1 matches at 7 bases. CDR1 is SGHTA, CDR2 FQGNSA, per germline. V lost 5 bases to trimming and J lost 0 bases; unmatched junction nucleotides: 7. The CDR3 runs to 16 residues. The CDR3 sequence is CASSATGANSNQPQHF. CDR3 sequence (DNA): TGTGCCAGCAGCGCAACAGGGGCAAATAGCAATCAGCCCCAGCATTTT.

The chain couples TRBV9 to TRBJ1-2, with 7 bases matching TRBD1. J gave up 8 bases and V 2 bases, and 12 bases lay outside the gene matches. In germline, CDR1 is SGDLS, CDR2 YYNGEE. The CDR3 is 15 residues long. Here the CDR3 reads CASSVWTGDSSGYTF. The CDR3 nucleotides are TGTGCCAGCAGCGTTTGGACAGGAGATTCTAGCGGCTACACCTTC.

The chain is built from TRBV2 and TRBJ2-5; possible D gene TRBD2, 5 bases. CDR1 is SNHLY and CDR2 is FYNNEI in the germline V gene. The CDR3 sequence is 13 residues long. V dropped 1 base and J dropped 3 bases, with 6 bases sitting between them. The chain's CDR3 is CASSEVGEETQYF. CDR3 nucleotide sequence: TGTGCCAGCAGTGAAGTCGGGGAAGAGACCCAGTACTTC.

The rearrangement uses TRBV9 and TRBJ2-7, with 11 bases fitting TRBD1. Trimming removed 0 bases from V and 6 bases from J; junction bases left unmatched: 5. The germline V gene has CDR1 SGDLS and CDR2 YYNGEE. This CDR3 region has 15 residues. The CDR3 reads CASSVVGTGGVEQYF. The DNA for the CDR3 is TGTGCCAGCAGCGTAGTGGGGACAGGGGGAGTCGAGCAGTACTTC.

The chain links TRBV5-1 to TRBJ1-1, with unresolved D. V was pared by 3 bases and J by 2 bases, with 17 bases between. The CDR3 has 16 amino acids. Germline CDR1 and CDR2: SGHRS and YFSETQ. The CDR3 here is CASSSQTAVGNTEAFF. CDR3 coding DNA: TGCGCCAGCAGCTCCCAAACAGCGGTGGGAAACACTGAAGCTTTCTTT.

This clone was observed a few times. The rearrangement joins TRBV19 to TRBJ1-1; 8 bases map to TRBD1. Looked up from germline, CDR1 is LNHDA and CDR2 is SQIVND (reference sequence). This CDR3 region has 14 residues. Trimming took 5 bases from V and 6 from J; bases not matched to a gene: 8. The CDR3 reads CASSAGQGGSEAFF. The CDR3 coding sequence is TGTGCCAGTAGTGCCGGACAGGGAGGGTCTGAAGCTTTCTTT.

This clone was picked up a small number of times. J is TRBJ1-1 and V is TRBV9; TRBD1 matches at 8 bases. The germline V gene has CDR1 SGDLS and CDR2 YYNGEE. The junction had 1 base not matched to a gene; V was cut back by 3 bases and J by 0 bases. The CDR3 runs 14 residues. The CDR3 is CASSGQGLNTEAFF. DNA for the CDR3: TGTGCCAGCAGCGGACAGGGGTTGAACACTGAAGCTTTCTTT.

The rearrangement joins TRBV4-3 to TRBJ2-2; D gene ambiguous. Germline V lookup: CDR1 LGHNA, CDR2 YSLEER. The CDR3 totals 14 residues. V shed 1 base and J shed 2 bases, with 5 bases lying between them. CDR3 amino acids: CASSQAKNTGELFF. The CDR3 nucleotides are TGCGCCAGCAGCCAAGCTAAAAACACCGGGGAGCTGTTTTTT.

This clone showed up just a few times. The chain joins TRBV6-5 to TRBJ2-2, with D unclear. The germline V gene encodes CDR1 MNHEY and CDR2 SVGAGI. Between the trimmed V and J ends, which lost 3 bases and 2 bases, there was a span of 7 bases. The length of the CDR3 is 14 residues. In DNA, the CDR3 is TGTGCCAGCAGTTATTTGAGCAACACCGGGGAGCTGTTTTTT. Translated, it gives CASSYLSNTGELFF.

This clone came up once. The chain uses TRBV5-4 and TRBJ2-7; the D gene is possibly TRBD2 (6 bases). The CDR3 consists of 13 residues. Trimming removed 0 bases at V and 6 bases at J, with 10 bases between. Germline values: CDR1 SGHNT, CDR2 YYREEE (reference sequence). The CDR3 is CASSLAGRSEQYF. The CDR3 coding sequence is TGTGCCAGCAGCTTGGCAGGGAGGAGCGAGCAGTACTTC.

The chain joins TRBV5-1 to TRBJ1-1; TRBD1 is a possible D gene (6 bases). Trimming took 4 bases from V and 1 from J, leaving 20 bases between them. The CDR3 length is 17 residues. CDR1 and CDR2 from the germline V gene are SGHRS and YFSETQ. The CDR3 loop reads CASSRRVGQLSNTEAFF. The CDR3 DNA reads as TGCGCCAGCAGCCGTCGGGTGGGACAACTATCGAACACTGAAGCTTTCTTT.